The 2 T cell receptor beta chains below were found in one sample sequenced in a study of blood T cells in healthy people across ages. Next came a second PCR, run for about 7 to 12 cycles, which used a sample-barcoded 5' primer along with a J-beta primer mix. TCRdb reanalysed the 5' RACE reads using MiXCR and keeps one entry per CDR3 protein. The table includes some 700,000 distinct CDR3 sequences, roughly 45% detected once. Sequenced material: blood. These receptors all stem from a woman aged 55 to 70 in good health.

This clonotype was picked up many times. The V call is TRBV20-1, the J call TRBJ2-1; 9 bases match TRBD2. The CDR3 totals 14 residues. CDR1 is DFQATT and CDR2 is SNEGSKA in the germline V gene (reference sequence). The V gene end was trimmed by 5 bases and the J gene end by 7 bases; junction bases not matched to a gene: 9. The CDR3, as DNA: TGCAGTGCTCTAGGAGCGGGAGGCTTTAATGAGCAGTTCTTC. This sequence encodes CSALGAGGFNEQFF.

The gene calls are TRBV18 and TRBJ1-5, with 7 bases that match TRBD1. CDR3 size: 15 residues. V shed 1 base, J shed 8 bases, and the junction held 8 bases outside the gene matches. The germline V gene encodes CDR1 KGHSH and CDR2 LQKENI. This CDR3 reads CASSPQGAHIEPQHF. As DNA, the CDR3 is TGTGCCAGCTCACCACAGGGGGCGCATATAGAGCCCCAGCATTTT.